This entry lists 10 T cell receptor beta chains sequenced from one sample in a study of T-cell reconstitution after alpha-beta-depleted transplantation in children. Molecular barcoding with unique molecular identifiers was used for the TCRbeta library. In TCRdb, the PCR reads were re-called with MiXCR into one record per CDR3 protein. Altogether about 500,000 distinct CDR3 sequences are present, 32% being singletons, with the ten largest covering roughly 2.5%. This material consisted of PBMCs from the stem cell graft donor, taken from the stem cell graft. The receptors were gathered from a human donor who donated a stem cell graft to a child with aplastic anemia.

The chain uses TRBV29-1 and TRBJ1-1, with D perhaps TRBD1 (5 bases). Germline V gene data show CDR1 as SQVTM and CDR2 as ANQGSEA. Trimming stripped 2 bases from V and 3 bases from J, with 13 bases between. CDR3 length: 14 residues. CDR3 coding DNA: TGCAGCGTTGAATCGGCGACAGAATACACTGAAGCTTTCTTT. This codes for CSVESATEYTEAFF.

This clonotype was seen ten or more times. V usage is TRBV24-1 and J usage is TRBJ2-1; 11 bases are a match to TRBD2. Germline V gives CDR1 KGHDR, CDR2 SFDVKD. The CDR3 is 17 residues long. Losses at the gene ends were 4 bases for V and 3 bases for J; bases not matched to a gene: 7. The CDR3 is CATSDRRTSGSYNEQFF. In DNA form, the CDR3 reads TGTGCCACCAGTGACCGAAGAACTAGCGGGAGCTACAATGAGCAGTTCTTC.

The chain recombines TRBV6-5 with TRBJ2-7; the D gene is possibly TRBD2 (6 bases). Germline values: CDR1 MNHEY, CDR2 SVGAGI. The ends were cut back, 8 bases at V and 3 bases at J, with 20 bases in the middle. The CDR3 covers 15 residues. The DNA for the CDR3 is TGTGCCAGCGTTTCCAGAGCGGGTGGAAACTACGAGCAGTACTTC. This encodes CASVSRAGGNYEQYF.

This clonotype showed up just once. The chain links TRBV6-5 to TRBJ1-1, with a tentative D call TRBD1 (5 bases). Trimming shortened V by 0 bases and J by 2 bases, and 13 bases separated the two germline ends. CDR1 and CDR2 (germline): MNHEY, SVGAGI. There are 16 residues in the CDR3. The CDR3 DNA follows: TGTGCCAGCAGTTACTCACTTCGGGGCAAAAACACTGAAGCTTTCTTT. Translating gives CASSYSLRGKNTEAFF.

The CDR3 DNA sequence: TGTGCCAGCAGCTTACTCACCCTAGCGGGAGTCGCCTATAGTGATGGGGAGCTGTTTTTT. It is translated as CASSLLTLAGVAYSDGELFF. V is TRBV7-8 and J is TRBJ2-2; 10 bases align to TRBD2. CDR1 and CDR2 (germline): SGHVS, FQNEAQ. The V segment lost 2 bases and the J segment 8 bases; nucleotides outside the gene matches: 20. The CDR3 runs 20 residues.

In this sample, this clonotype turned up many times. The CDR3 bases are TGCAGCGTGCAGGGACTAGCGGGAGAAGATACGCAGTATTTT. Translating gives CSVQGLAGEDTQYF. The V and J genes are TRBV29-1 and TRBJ2-3; 14 bases match TRBD2. V was clipped by 6 bases and J by 5 bases; unmatched bases: 4. CDR1 is SQVTM and CDR2 is ANQGSEA in the germline V gene. This CDR3 is built from 14 residues.

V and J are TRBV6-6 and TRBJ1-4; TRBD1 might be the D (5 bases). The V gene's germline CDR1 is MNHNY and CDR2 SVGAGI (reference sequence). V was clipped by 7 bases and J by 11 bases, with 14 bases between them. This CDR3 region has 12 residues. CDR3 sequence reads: CASTTRGGKLFF. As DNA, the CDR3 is TGTGCCAGCACCACACGCGGGGGGAAACTGTTTTTT.

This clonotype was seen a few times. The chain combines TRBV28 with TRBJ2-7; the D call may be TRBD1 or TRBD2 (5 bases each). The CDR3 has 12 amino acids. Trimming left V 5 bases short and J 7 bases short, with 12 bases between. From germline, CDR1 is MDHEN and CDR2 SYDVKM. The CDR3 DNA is TGTGCCAGCAGTGTTCTGGGGGTGGAGCAGTACTTC. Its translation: CASSVLGVEQYF.

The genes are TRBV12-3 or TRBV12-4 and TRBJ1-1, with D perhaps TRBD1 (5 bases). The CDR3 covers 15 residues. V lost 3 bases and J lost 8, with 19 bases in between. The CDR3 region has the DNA TGTGCCAGCAGTTTTGCAGCAGGGATGGTGGCCGAAGCTTTCTTT. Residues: CASSFAAGMVAEAFF.

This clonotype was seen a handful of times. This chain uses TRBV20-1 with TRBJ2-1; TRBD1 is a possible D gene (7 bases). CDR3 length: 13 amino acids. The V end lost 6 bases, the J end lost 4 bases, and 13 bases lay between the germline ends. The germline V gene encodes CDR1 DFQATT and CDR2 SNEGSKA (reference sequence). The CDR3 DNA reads TGCAGTGCCGCAGGGGGAGGTTACAATGAGCAGTTCTTC. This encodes CSAAGGGYNEQFF.